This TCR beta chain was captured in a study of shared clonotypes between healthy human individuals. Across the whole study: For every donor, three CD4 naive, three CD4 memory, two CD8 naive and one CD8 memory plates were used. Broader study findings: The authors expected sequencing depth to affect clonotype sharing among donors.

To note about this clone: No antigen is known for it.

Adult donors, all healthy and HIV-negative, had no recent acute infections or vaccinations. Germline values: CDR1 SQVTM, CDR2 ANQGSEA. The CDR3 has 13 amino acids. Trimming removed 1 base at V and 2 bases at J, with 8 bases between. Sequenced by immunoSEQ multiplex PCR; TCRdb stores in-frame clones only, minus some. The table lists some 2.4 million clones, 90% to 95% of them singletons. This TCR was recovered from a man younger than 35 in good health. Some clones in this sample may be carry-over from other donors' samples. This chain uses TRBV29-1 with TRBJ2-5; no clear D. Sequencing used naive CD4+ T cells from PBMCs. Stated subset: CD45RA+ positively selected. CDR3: CSVEVAAQETQYF. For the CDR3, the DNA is TGCAGCGTTGAAGTCGCGGCTCAAGAGACCCAGTACTTC. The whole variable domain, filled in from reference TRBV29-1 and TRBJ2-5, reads SAVISQKPSRDICQRGTSLTIQCQVDSQVTMMFWYRQQPGQSLTLIATANQGSEATYESGFVIDKFPISRPNLTFSTLTVSNMSPEDSSIYLCSVEVAAQETQYFGPGTRLLVL.